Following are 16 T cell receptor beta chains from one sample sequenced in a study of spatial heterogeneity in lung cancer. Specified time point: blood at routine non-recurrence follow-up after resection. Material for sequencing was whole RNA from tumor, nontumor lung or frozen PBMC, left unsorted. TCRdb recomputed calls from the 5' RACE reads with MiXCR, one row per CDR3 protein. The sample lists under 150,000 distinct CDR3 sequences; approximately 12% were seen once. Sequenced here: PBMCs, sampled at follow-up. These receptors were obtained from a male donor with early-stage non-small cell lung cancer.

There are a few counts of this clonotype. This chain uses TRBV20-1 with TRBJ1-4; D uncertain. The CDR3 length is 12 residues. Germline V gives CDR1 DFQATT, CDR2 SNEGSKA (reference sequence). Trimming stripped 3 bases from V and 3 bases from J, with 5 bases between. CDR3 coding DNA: TGCAGTGCTAGTCAACCTAATGAAAAACTGTTTTTT. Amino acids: CSASQPNEKLFF.

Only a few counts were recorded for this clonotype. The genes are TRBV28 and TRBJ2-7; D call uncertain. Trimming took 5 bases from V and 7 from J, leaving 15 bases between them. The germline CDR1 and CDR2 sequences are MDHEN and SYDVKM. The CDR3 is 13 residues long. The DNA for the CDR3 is TGTGCCAGCAGTCCCCCGGGCGAAGAGGAGCAGTACTTC. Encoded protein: CASSPPGEEEQYF.

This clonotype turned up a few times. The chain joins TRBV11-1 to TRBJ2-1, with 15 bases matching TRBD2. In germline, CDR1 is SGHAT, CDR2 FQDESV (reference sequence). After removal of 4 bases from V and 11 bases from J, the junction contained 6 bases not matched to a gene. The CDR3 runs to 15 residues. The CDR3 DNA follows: TGTGCCAGCAGCTCGGGACTAGCGGGGGGCCTAAAGCAGTTCTTC. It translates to CASSSGLAGGLKQFF.

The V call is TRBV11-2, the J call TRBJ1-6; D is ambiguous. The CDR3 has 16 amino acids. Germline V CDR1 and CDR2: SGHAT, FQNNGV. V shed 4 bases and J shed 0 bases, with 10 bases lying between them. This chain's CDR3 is CASSSSSSSYNSPLHF. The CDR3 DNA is TGTGCCAGCAGCTCCTCGAGCAGCTCCTATAATTCACCCCTCCACTTT.

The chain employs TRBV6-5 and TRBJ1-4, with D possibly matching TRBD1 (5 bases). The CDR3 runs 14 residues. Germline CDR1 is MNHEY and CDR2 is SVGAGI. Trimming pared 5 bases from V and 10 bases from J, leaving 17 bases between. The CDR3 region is CASSETDIRGKLFF. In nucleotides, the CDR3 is TGTGCCAGCAGTGAGACAGACATAAGAGGAAAACTGTTTTTT.

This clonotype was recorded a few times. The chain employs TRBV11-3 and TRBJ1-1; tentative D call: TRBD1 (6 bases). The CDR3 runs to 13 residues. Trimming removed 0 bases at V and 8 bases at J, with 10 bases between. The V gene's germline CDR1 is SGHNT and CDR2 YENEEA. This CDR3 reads CASSLDRTVEAFF. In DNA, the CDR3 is TGTGCCAGCAGCTTAGATAGGACAGTAGAAGCTTTCTTT.

This CDR3 is CASSQEGLAGGRRLTDTQYF. CDR3 DNA sequence: TGCGCCAGCAGCCAAGAGGGACTAGCGGGGGGGCGGCGACTCACAGATACGCAGTATTTT. This chain uses TRBV4-1 with TRBJ2-3, with 16 nucleotides matching TRBD2. CDR3 size: 20 residues. With 0 bases clipped from V and 2 bases from J, the junction kept 8 bases outside the gene matches. The V gene's germline CDR1 is MGHRA and CDR2 YSYEKL.

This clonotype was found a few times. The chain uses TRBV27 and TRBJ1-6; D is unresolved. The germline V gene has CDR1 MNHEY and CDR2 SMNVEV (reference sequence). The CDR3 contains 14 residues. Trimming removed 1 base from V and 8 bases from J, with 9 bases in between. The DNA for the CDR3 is TGTGCCAGCAGTTTATTGGTCGGTTATTCACCCCTCCACTTT. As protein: CASSLLVGYSPLHF.

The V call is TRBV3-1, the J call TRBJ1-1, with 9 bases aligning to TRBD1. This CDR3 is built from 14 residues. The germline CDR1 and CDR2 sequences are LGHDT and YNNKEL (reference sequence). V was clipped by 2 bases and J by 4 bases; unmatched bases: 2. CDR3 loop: CASSQMTGGTEAFF. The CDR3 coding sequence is TGTGCCAGCAGCCAAATGACAGGGGGCACTGAAGCTTTCTTT.

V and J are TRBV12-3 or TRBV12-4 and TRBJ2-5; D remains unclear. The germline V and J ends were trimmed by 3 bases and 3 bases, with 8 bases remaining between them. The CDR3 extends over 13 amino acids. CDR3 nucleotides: TGTGCCAGCAGTTTTCGGCAGGAAGAGACCCAGTACTTC. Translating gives CASSFRQEETQYF.

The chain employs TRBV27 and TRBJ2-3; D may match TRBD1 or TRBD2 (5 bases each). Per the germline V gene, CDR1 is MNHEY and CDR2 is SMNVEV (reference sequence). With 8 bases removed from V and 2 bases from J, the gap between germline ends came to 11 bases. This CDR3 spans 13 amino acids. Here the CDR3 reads CASRGRLTDTQYF. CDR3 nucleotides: TGTGCCAGCCGGGGACGGCTCACAGATACGCAGTATTTT.

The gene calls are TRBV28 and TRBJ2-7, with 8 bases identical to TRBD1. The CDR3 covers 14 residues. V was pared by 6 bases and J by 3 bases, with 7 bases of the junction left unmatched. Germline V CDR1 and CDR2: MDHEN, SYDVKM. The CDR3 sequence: CASRYTGGSYEQYF. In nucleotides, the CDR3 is TGTGCCAGCAGGTATACAGGGGGTAGCTACGAGCAGTACTTC.

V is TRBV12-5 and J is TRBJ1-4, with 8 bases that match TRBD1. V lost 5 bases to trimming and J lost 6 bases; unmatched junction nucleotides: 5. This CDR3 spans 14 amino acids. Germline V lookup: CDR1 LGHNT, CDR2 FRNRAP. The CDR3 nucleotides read TGTGCTAGTGGTCGCGGGACAGGAGATGAAAAACTGTTTTTT. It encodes CASGRGTGDEKLFF.

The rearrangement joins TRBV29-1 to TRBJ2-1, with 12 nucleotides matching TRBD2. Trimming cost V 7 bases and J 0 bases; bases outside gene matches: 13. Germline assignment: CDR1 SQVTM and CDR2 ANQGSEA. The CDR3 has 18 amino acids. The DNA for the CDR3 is TGCAGCGGAACGAGACTAGCGGGGGCCAGGAGCTCCTACAATGAGCAGTTCTTC. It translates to CSGTRLAGARSSYNEQFF.

The CDR3 is CASGRSSYNSPLHF. The CDR3 coding sequence is TGTGCCAGCGGACGGTCCTCCTATAATTCACCCCTCCACTTT. The chain couples TRBV28 to TRBJ1-6; no definite D call. The CDR3 runs 14 residues. V was trimmed by 8 bases and J by 0 bases, leaving 8 bases between them. From germline, CDR1 is MDHEN and CDR2 SYDVKM. The full variable domain, its missing parts supplied by reference TRBV28 and TRBJ1-6, is DVKVTQSSRYLVKRTGEKVFLECVQDMDHENMFWYRQDPGLGLRLIYFSYDVKMKEKGDIPEGYSVSREKKERFSLILESASTNQTSMYLCASGRSSYNSPLHFGNGTRLTVT.

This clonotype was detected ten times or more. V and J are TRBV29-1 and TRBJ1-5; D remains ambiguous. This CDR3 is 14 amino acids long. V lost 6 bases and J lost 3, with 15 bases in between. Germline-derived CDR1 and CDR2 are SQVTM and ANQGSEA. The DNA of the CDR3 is TGCAGCGTGCGAAACCGGTCAGTCAATCAGCCCCAGCATTTT. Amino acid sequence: CSVRNRSVNQPQHF.